This record concerns one T cell receptor beta chain sequence. Its matching antigen is unknown. The sample is drawn from a study of cytomegalovirus exposure and HLA in healthy donors. As for the study in general: A prior analysis found 90 million to 120 million unique TCR beta sequences from 170 million or so T cells.

The PCR used 60 Vbeta and 13 Jbeta primers. TCRdb's table, derived via immunoSEQ multiplex PCR, lists solely in-frame clones and lacks some. The repertoire consists of some 110,000 clones, with roughly three fifths occurring once and the leading ten covering around 9.7%. The CDR3 has 16 residues. V lost 5 bases and J lost 5, with 19 bases in between. Germline CDR1 reads SGHVS; CDR2 reads FQNEAQ. The study's findings and limits: Researchers reported in a later analysis that a missense DCLRE1C variant was tied to TCR beta V- and J-gene trimming. The study recorded about 150 TCR beta chains that were cytomegalovirus-associated.

Sample: PBMCs. The sequence derives from a woman in her thirties or forties in good health and CMV-seropositive. This chain joins TRBV7-8 and TRBJ2-1; maybe TRBD1 (6 bases). The CDR3 protein is CASSPTLAGVDNEQFF. In nucleotides, the CDR3 is TGTGCCAGCAGCCCGACCCTGGCAGGGGTGGACAATGAGCAGTTCTTC.